The TCR beta chain under discussion was sequenced for a study of T-cell reconstitution after alpha-beta-depleted transplantation in children. Findings and caveats of the study: Recipient T cells and thymic progenitors that survived were the source of the high TCRbeta diversity seen at day 60 in some patients. Reportedly, only several hundred clones from non-depleted graft cells drove alpha-beta T-cell counts at about two months. T cells produced anew were the main source of T-cell counts and diversity one year after transplant.

About this clonotype itself: Its antigen remains unknown.

CDR3 length: 15 residues. From germline, CDR1 is LGHNA and CDR2 YSLEER. V shed 1 base and J shed 8 bases, with 14 bases lying between them. Construction of the TCRbeta library involved unique molecular identifiers. MiXCR, run by TCRdb on the PCR reads, gives a single entry per CDR3 protein. The sample contains about 980,000 distinct CDR3 sequences, about 29% of which appear only once. Specimen: PBMCs, mostly from graft donor cells, collected 360 days after TCRalphabeta/CD19-depleted stem cell transplant. The source is a boy less than two years old who had a stem cell transplant for SCID, so the T cells may come from the graft donor. The chain employs TRBV4-3 and TRBJ1-4; D ambiguous. The CDR3 loop reads CASSQAPGRREKLFF. The CDR3 region has the DNA TGCGCCAGCAGCCAAGCTCCAGGTCGGCGGGAAAAACTGTTTTTT.